Listed below are T cell receptor beta chains from one sample, sequenced in a study of beta chain features in type 1 diabetes. Sequencing used immunoSEQ multiplex PCR; TCRdb keeps in-frame clones, though not all of them. Among 200,000 to 250,000 clones listed, approximately 14% were seen once. The source material was naive CD4+ T cells from blood. The source is a woman aged 40 to 49 in good health. Both conserved end residues are part of each CDR3. D genes are given only for firm matches. Expanded clones get a size class; other rows say once, few or many, or leave the size out.

V	D	size	J	DNA	CDR3
TRBV13	-	few	TRBJ1-1	TGTGCCAGCAGCTTTCCCGGGAACACTGAAGCTTTCTTT	CASSFPGNTEAFF
TRBV7-9	TRBD2	-	TRBJ2-1	TGTGCCAGCAGCTTAGGACTAGCCTACGCCTACAATGAGCAGTTCTTC	CASSLGLAYAYNEQFF
TRBV14	TRBD2	few	TRBJ2-2	TGTGCCAGCAGCCCGCTAGCGGGGGCCGACGTAACCGGGGAGCTGTTTTTT	CASSPLAGADVTGELFF
TRBV5-1	TRBD1	-	TRBJ2-5	TGCGCCAGCAGCTCACAGGGGTCCGAGACCCAGTACTTC	CASSSQGSETQYF
TRBV18	-	few	TRBJ1-2	TGTGCCAGCTCACCACGCGGGGGGGATGGCTACACCTTC	CASSPRGGDGYTF
TRBV2	-	-	TRBJ1-1	TGTGCCAGCAGTGGGGGAGGCGCTGAAGCTTTCTTT	CASSGGGAEAFF
TRBV7-9	TRBD1	many	TRBJ1-2	TGTGCCAGTGCTCAGGGGGACTTCGGCTACACCTTC	CASAQGDFGYTF
TRBV1	-	-	TRBJ2-3	TGCACCAGCAGCCGAAACCCGGGACTAGCGGGGGGACCCTTCACAGATACGCAGTATTTT	CTSSRNPGLAGGPFTDTQYF
TRBV5-1	TRBD2	few	TRBJ2-5	TGCGCCAGCAGCTTGGTTCCGGGGGGGGAAGAGACCCAGTACTTC	CASSLVPGGEETQYF
TRBV5-1	-	-	TRBJ2-1	TGCGCCAGCAGCCTGGGATCGGGAAATGAGCAGTTCTTC	CASSLGSGNEQFF
TRBV7-7	-	few	TRBJ2-5	TGTGCTAGCAGCTTAGGGCCATGGACAGCACAAGAGACCCAGTACTTC	CASSLGPWTAQETQYF
TRBV6-5	-	few	TRBJ2-2	TGTGCCAGCTCCGACCGGCAGGGGACCGGGGAGCTGTTTTTT	CASSDRQGTGELFF
TRBV5-6	-	few	TRBJ1-2	TGTGCCAGCCAAACAGGGTTCGGTGGCTACACCTTC	CASQTGFGGYTF
TRBV19	TRBD2	-	TRBJ2-6	TGTGCCAGTAGTATTACTAGCGGGGGTCCCGGCTCTGGGGCCAACGTCCTGACTTTC	CASSITSGGPGSGANVLTF
TRBV5-4	-	few	TRBJ2-3	-	CASTRTQRGGSVSDTQYF
TRBV10-2	-	-	TRBJ2-7	TGCGCCAGCACGGGGATGGACAGAGACTACGAGCAGTACTTC	CASTGMDRDYEQYF
TRBV7-9	TRBD2	few	TRBJ2-3	TGTGCCAGCAGTTTTAATAGCGGGGGAGCGACAGATACGCAGTATTTT	CASSFNSGGATDTQYF
TRBV10-3	TRBD1	few	TRBJ1-2	TGTGCCATCAGTCGACTGAACAGGGGAGCAAACTATGGCTACACCTTC	CAISRLNRGANYGYTF
TRBV5-1	TRBD1	few	TRBJ2-5	TGCGCCAGCAGCCAAGGGACAGGGGGCCAAGAGACCCAGTACTTC	CASSQGTGGQETQYF
TRBV27	-	-	TRBJ1-2	TGTGCCAGCAAAGATGGACAGAGAAACAATGGCTACACCTTC	CASKDGQRNNGYTF
TRBV2	-	few	TRBJ2-2	TGTGCCAGCAGTGTTGCGGGGGCGGCCGGGGAGCTGTTTTTT	CASSVAGAAGELFF
TRBV5-1	-	few	TRBJ2-5	TGCGCCAGCAGCTTGGCTGCAGGCGGGGAGGAGACCCAGTACTTC	CASSLAAGGEETQYF
TRBV11-2	TRBD1	-	TRBJ1-5	TGTGCCAGCAGCTTGGGGGACAGGGCCTCAGGTCAGCCCCAGCATTTT	CASSLGDRASGQPQHF
TRBV29-1	-	-	TRBJ2-5	TGCAGCGTTGATGAACTTCAAGAGACCCAGTACTTC	CSVDELQETQYF
TRBV7-9	-	many	TRBJ2-1	TGTGCCAGCAGCCCAGGGATCTACAATGAGCAGTTCTTC	CASSPGIYNEQFF
TRBV5-1	-	few	TRBJ1-6	TGCGCCAGCAGCTTGCAGGGTCTCGGTAATTCACCCCTCCACTTT	CASSLQGLGNSPLHF
TRBV5-1	TRBD2	-	TRBJ2-5	TGCGCCAGCCAAAACCCAAGCGGGGGGGAGACCCAGTACTTC	CASQNPSGGETQYF
TRBV10-3	TRBD1	few	TRBJ1-2	TGTGCCATCAGGCTAGAACCGGGACAGGGGGCTGGCTACACCTTC	CAIRLEPGQGAGYTF
TRBV4-1	TRBD2	-	TRBJ2-1	TGCGCCAGCAGCCAAACTAGCGGGGGGGCCCGACGCAATGAGCAGTTCTTC	CASSQTSGGARRNEQFF
TRBV5-4	-	few	TRBJ2-6	TGTGCCAGCAGCGCACGGCGGGGCTCTGGGGCCAACGTCCTGACTTTC	CASSARRGSGANVLTF
TRBV18	-	-	TRBJ2-3	TGTGCCAGCTCCACCTTGATGGGGGGAACAGATACGCAGTATTTT	CASSTLMGGTDTQYF
TRBV6-5	-	-	TRBJ2-7	TGTGCCAGCAGTTACAGTAGAGACATCTCCTACGAGCAGTACTTC	CASSYSRDISYEQYF
TRBV29-1	TRBD1	few	TRBJ1-2	TGCAGCGTGCTATCCGGGACAGGGTCTTTCGGCTACACCTTC	CSVLSGTGSFGYTF
TRBV11-2	-	few	TRBJ1-2	TGTGCCAGCAGCTCGCGAGCAACCTTC	CASSSRATF
TRBV5-1	-	-	TRBJ2-1	TGCGCCAGCAGCAAAACAGCCTCCTACAATGAGCAGTTCTTC	CASSKTASYNEQFF
TRBV7-9	-	few	TRBJ1-6	TGTGCCAGCAGCCCTCAGGGGAGTTCACCCCTCCACTTT	CASSPQGSSPLHF
TRBV11-2	TRBD1	few	TRBJ1-1	TGTGCCAGCAGCTTAGGGACAGGGGATCTGAACACTGAAGCTTTCTTT	CASSLGTGDLNTEAFF
TRBV29-1	-	many	TRBJ2-7	TGCAGCGTCCGGACAGAGGGGTACGAGCAGTACTTC	CSVRTEGYEQYF
TRBV19	-	-	TRBJ1-2	TGTGCCAGTAGTATGACTCGCAGGGCGCAGGAGAGCTACACCTTC	CASSMTRRAQESYTF
TRBV7-9	-	few	TRBJ2-7	TGTGCCAGCAGCTTAGGCGTCCCCTCGAGGGAGCAGTACTTC	CASSLGVPSREQYF
TRBV7-9	-	-	TRBJ1-2	TGTGCCAGCAGCTTAGAAATGCAGGGGAACTATGGCTACACCTTC	CASSLEMQGNYGYTF
TRBV2	-	-	TRBJ1-1	TGTGCCAGCAGTGAGCCCCAGGGTTGGGACACTGAAGCTTTCTTT	CASSEPQGWDTEAFF
TRBV14	TRBD1	-	TRBJ2-1	TGTGCCAGCAGCCCTTGGACAGGGAGGAATGAGCAGTTCTTC	CASSPWTGRNEQFF
TRBV11-2	TRBD1	-	TRBJ2-7	TGTGCCAGCAGCCGGGACAGGGGTTACGAGCAGTACTTC	CASSRDRGYEQYF
TRBV7-2	-	few	TRBJ1-6	TGTGCCAGCAGCTTAGGACAACCTTCACCCCTCCACTTT	CASSLGQPSPLHF
TRBV9	-	-	TRBJ2-6	TGTGCCAGCAGCGGCAGGGGATCTGGGGCCAACGTCCTGACTTTC	CASSGRGSGANVLTF
TRBV27	-	-	TRBJ1-2	TGTGCCAGCAGTTTCGAATTCGCTTCGGGGGGTGGCTACACCTTC	CASSFEFASGGGYTF
TRBV7-9	TRBD1	few	TRBJ1-1	TGTGCCAGCAGCTTAGCGCTGACAGGGGGCGCGGTGGACACTGAAGCTTTCTTT	CASSLALTGGAVDTEAFF
TRBV6-5	TRBD1	-	TRBJ2-1	TGTGCCAGCAGTTACTACCAGGGACAGGGTCTCAATGAGCAGTTCTTC	CASSYYQGQGLNEQFF
TRBV4-1	TRBD1	-	TRBJ1-2	TGCGCCAGCAGCCAAGCCGGTGACAGGGCCGATGGCCTTAACTATGGCTACACCTTC	CASSQAGDRADGLNYGYTF
TRBV27	TRBD1	few	TRBJ1-4	TGTGCCAGCAGTTTTCTCGGACAGGGGCCTAATGAAAAACTGTTTTTT	CASSFLGQGPNEKLFF
TRBV5-1	-	-	TRBJ1-2	TGCGCCAGCAGCTCGGGACATCCTTATGGCTACACCTTC	CASSSGHPYGYTF
TRBV6-1	-	-	TRBJ2-3	TGTGCCAGCAGTGTCACCGGGGTACCGGGCCGTACAGATACGCAGTATTTT	CASSVTGVPGRTDTQYF
TRBV11-2	TRBD1	-	TRBJ2-6	TGTGCCAGCAGCCACGACAGGGGATACTCTGGGGCCAACGTCCTGACTTTC	CASSHDRGYSGANVLTF
TRBV7-9	-	-	TRBJ1-1	TGTGCCAGCAGCCCTGACAGCTTCAACACTGAAGCTTTCTTT	CASSPDSFNTEAFF